This TCR beta chain emerged from a study of cytomegalovirus exposure and HLA in healthy donors. Study results and caveats: Cytomegalovirus-associated TCR beta chains were listed, numbering 164. Three chains tied to CMV proved CMV antigen-specific in vitro. Rates of TCR association differed by HLA locus in a later analysis, with DRB1 highest and HLA-C lowest.

Turning to this clone: The antigen is unknown.

The PCR made use of 60 Vbeta and 13 Jbeta primers. Libraries were prepared by immunoSEQ multiplex PCR; TCRdb keeps only in-frame clonotypes and omits some of them. Among 150,000 to 200,000 clones listed, 82% were seen once. The sequencing input was PBMCs. The origin of this receptor is a girl aged 5-17 years in good health and CMV-seropositive.

The CDR3 nucleotides read TGCGCCAGTTACAGGGATTTGAACACTGAAGCTTTCTTT. Encoded protein: CASYRDLNTEAFF. This chain links TRBV5-1 with TRBJ1-1; D possibly corresponds to TRBD1 (6 bases). The CDR3 length is 13 residues. Germline CDR1 reads SGHRS; CDR2 reads YFSETQ. V was cut by 8 bases and J by 0 bases, with 11 bases left in between.